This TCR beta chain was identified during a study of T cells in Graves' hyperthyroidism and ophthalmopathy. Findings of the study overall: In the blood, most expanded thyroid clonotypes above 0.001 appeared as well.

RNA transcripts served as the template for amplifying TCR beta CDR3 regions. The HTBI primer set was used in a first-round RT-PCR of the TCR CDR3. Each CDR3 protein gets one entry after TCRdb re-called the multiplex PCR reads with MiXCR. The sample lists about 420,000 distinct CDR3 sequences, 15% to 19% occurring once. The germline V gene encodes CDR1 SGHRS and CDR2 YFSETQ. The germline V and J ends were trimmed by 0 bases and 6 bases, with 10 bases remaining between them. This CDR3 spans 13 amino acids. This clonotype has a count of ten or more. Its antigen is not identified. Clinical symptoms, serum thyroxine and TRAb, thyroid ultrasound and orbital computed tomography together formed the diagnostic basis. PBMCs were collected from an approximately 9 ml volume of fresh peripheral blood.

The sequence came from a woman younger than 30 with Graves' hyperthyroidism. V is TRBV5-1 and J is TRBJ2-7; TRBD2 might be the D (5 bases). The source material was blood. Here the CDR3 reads CASSLEGGREQYF. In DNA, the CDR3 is TGCGCCAGCAGCTTGGAGGGCGGGCGCGAGCAGTACTTC.